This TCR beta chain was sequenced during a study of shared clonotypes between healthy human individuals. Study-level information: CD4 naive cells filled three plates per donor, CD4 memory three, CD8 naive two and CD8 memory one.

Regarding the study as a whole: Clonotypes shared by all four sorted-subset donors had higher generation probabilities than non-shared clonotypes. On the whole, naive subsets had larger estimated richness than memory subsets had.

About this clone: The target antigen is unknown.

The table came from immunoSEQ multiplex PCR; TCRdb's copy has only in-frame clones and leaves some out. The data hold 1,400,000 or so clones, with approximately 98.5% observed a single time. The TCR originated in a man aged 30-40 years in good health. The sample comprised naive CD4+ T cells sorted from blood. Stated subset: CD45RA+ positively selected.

CDR3 sequence (DNA): TGCGCCAGCAGCTTGTTAGTAGCGGGGAACACCGGGGAGCTGTTTTTT. Translated, it gives CASSLLVAGNTGELFF. The chain couples TRBV5-1 to TRBJ2-2, with 7 bases matching TRBD2. The ends lost 1 base at V and 1 base at J; junction bases unmatched: 4. Germline V gene lookup returns CDR1 SGHRS and CDR2 YFSETQ. This CDR3 is built from 16 residues.